A single sample gave rise to the 26 T cell receptor beta chains below, sequenced in a study of cytomegalovirus exposure and HLA in healthy donors. This PCR relied on a set of 60 Vbeta primers and 13 Jbeta primers. TCRdb keeps only in-frame clones here, not all; method: immunoSEQ multiplex PCR. The data hold approximately 130,000 clones, with approximately 9% observed a single time. Sample: PBMCs. Receptor source: a woman between 40 and 55 years old in good health and CMV-seropositive.

This clone has just a few counts. The genes are TRBV6-6 and TRBJ1-5; a weak D match, TRBD1 (6 bases). Germline CDR1 is MNHNY and CDR2 is SVGAGI (reference sequence). Between the trimmed V and J ends, which lost 3 bases and 8 bases, there was a span of 14 bases. CDR3 length: 14 amino acids. This CDR3 reads CASSYQGQGKPQHF. In nucleotides, the CDR3 is TGTGCCAGCAGTTATCAGGGGCAGGGGAAGCCCCAGCATTTT.

The chain uses TRBV4-3 and TRBJ2-5, with 10 bases fitting TRBD1. CDR3 length equals 15 residues. The germline V gene has CDR1 LGHNA and CDR2 YSLEER. V lost 3 bases and J lost 5; bases outside the gene matches: 6. CDR3 amino acids: CASSQGQGTAETQYF. In DNA, the CDR3 is TGCGCCAGCAGCCAGGGACAGGGGACCGCGGAGACCCAGTACTTC.

The chain carries TRBV4-3 and TRBJ2-3; 7 positions agree with TRBD2. The CDR3 runs to 16 residues. Per the germline V gene, CDR1 is LGHNA and CDR2 is YSLEER. J gave up 1 base and V 1 base, and 5 bases lay outside the gene matches. The CDR3 reads CASSQAPSGGTDTQYF. The CDR3 DNA reads TGCGCCAGCAGCCAAGCTCCCAGCGGGGGCACAGATACGCAGTATTTT.

This chain uses TRBV2 with TRBJ1-2; D not resolved. V was clipped by 2 bases and J by 5 bases, with 12 bases between them. Germline CDR1 and CDR2: SNHLY and FYNNEI. The length of the CDR3 is 14 residues. CDR3 DNA sequence: TGTGCCAGCAGTGAAAGTCGGGGAGGGTATGGCTACACCTTC. Translated, it gives CASSESRGGYGYTF.

The gene calls are TRBV7-2 and TRBJ2-1, with 9 bases that match TRBD2. V shed 2 bases, J shed 13 bases, and the junction held 12 bases outside the gene matches. The CDR3 is 15 amino acids. From germline, CDR1 is SGHTA and CDR2 FQGNSA. Written as DNA, the CDR3 is TGTGCCAGCAGCTTAACGGCGTTAGCGGGGGTAGGTCAGTTCTTC. This gives the protein CASSLTALAGVGQFF.

This clone showed up just a few times. The J gene is TRBJ1-1, the V gene TRBV5-1; D is unclear. The CDR3 runs 15 residues. Germline-derived CDR1 and CDR2 are SGHRS and YFSETQ. V lost 1 base, J lost 3 bases, and 13 bases lay in between. CDR3 nucleotides: TGCGCCAGCAGCTTGTTGAGGGCCCCGGACACTGAAGCTTTCTTT. It translates to CASSLLRAPDTEAFF. The full variable domain, rest sourced from reference TRBV5-1 and TRBJ1-1, is KAGVTQTPRYLIKTRGQQVTLSCSPISGHRSVSWYQQTPGQGLQFLFEYFSETQRNKGNFPGRFSGRQFSNSRSEMNVSTLELGDSALYLCASSLLRAPDTEAFFGQGTRLTVV.

The chain employs TRBV2 and TRBJ1-2; possible D gene TRBD1, 5 bases. The germline CDR1 and CDR2 sequences are SNHLY and FYNNEI. Deletions cut 8 bases from V and 5 bases from J, with 18 bases between. The CDR3 extends over 14 amino acids. The CDR3 here is CASRPDGGVYGYTF. In DNA, the CDR3 is TGTGCCAGCCGGCCAGACGGAGGGGTATATGGCTACACCTTC.

This clone has a handful of counts. J is TRBJ2-7 and V is TRBV5-8, with 10 bases identical to TRBD1. This CDR3 is 14 amino acids long. The germline V gene encodes CDR1 SGHTS and CDR2 YDEGEE. The junction had 4 bases not matched to a gene; V was cut back by 5 bases and J by 2 bases. The CDR3 coding sequence is TGTGCCAGCAGATGGGGGACAGGGGCCTACGAGCAGTACTTC. Translation: CASRWGTGAYEQYF. Drawing the rest from reference TRBV5-8 and TRBJ2-7, the complete variable domain is EAGVTQSPTHLIKTRGQQATLRCSPISGHTSVYWYQQALGLGLQFLLWYDEGEERNRGNFPPRFSGRQFPNYSSELNVNALELEDSALYLCASRWGTGAYEQYFGPGTRLTVT.

The chain is built from TRBV19 and TRBJ2-7; 7 bases fit TRBD1. This CDR3 is built from 14 residues. The ends lost 3 bases at V and 1 base at J; junction bases unmatched: 3. Germline CDR1 LNHDA, CDR2 SQIVND (reference sequence). CDR3 sequence (DNA): TGTGCCAGTAGTATCCTACAGGGGTCCTACGAGCAGTACTTC. This gives the protein CASSILQGSYEQYF.

This clone was counted only a few times. The V gene is TRBV7-8, the J gene TRBJ2-3; 10 bases map to TRBD2. V trimming: 1 base; J trimming: 5 bases; junction bases outside the gene matches: 6. Germline CDR1 reads SGHVS; CDR2 reads FQNEAQ. CDR3 size: 16 residues. The CDR3: CASSLEAGGPLDTQYF. The DNA for the CDR3 is TGTGCCAGCAGCTTAGAAGCGGGGGGGCCGCTAGATACGCAGTATTTT.

This chain links TRBV14 with TRBJ2-7; 9 bases align to TRBD1. The trim removed 3 bases at V and 7 bases at J, leaving 4 bases unmatched. CDR1 is SGHDN, CDR2 FVKESK, per germline. This CDR3 spans 13 amino acids. The CDR3 nucleotides read TGTGCCAGCAGCCAGGGGACAGGGTATGAGCAGTACTTC. Its translation is CASSQGTGYEQYF.

Many counts were recorded for this clone. The gene calls are TRBV4-1 and TRBJ2-7; D might be TRBD1 (6 bases). Germline assignment: CDR1 MGHRA and CDR2 YSYEKL. This CDR3 is 15 amino acids long. V dropped 0 bases and J dropped 2 bases, with 11 bases sitting between them. CDR3 residues: CASSQELGQTYEQYF. CDR3 bases: TGCGCCAGCAGCCAAGAGCTGGGACAAACCTACGAGCAGTACTTC.

The gene calls are TRBV2 and TRBJ2-2; TRBD1 might be the D (6 bases). CDR3 length: 13 amino acids. Deletions cut 6 bases from V and 7 bases from J, with 12 bases between. CDR1 is SNHLY, CDR2 FYNNEI, per germline. In DNA form, the CDR3 reads TGTGCCAGCAGGACGCAGGGGATCGGGGAGCTGTTTTTT. It is translated as CASRTQGIGELFF.

This clone occurred a few times. The chain links TRBV5-4 to TRBJ1-4, with D possibly TRBD1 on 6 matching bases. Trimming removed 0 bases from V and 6 bases from J, with 12 bases in between. The CDR3 is made up of 15 amino acids. CDR1 and CDR2 (germline): SGHNT, YYREEE (reference sequence). CDR3 in amino acids: CASSLAGGQYEKLFF. As DNA, the CDR3 is TGTGCCAGCAGCTTGGCCGGGGGGCAGTATGAAAAACTGTTTTTT.

The rearrangement links TRBV7-2 to TRBJ2-5; the match to TRBD2 covers 14 bases. CDR1 and CDR2 (germline): SGHTA, FQGNSA. This CDR3 is 17 amino acids long. J gave up 3 bases and V 3 bases, and 6 bases lay outside the gene matches. CDR3 nucleotides: TGTGCCAGCAGCTTTGGACTAGCGGGGGGTAAAAAAGAGACCCAGTACTTC. This translates into CASSFGLAGGKKETQYF.

This clone was observed a few times. The chain carries TRBV6-1 and TRBJ1-1; D is possibly TRBD1 (5 bases). The CDR3 length is 13 residues. The V end was cut by 5 bases, the J end by 3 bases, with 10 bases between. Germline assignment: CDR1 MNHNS and CDR2 SASEGT. The CDR3 DNA follows: TGTGCCAGCAGTCGACGGGGGGACACTGAAGCTTTCTTT. This encodes CASSRRGDTEAFF.

This clone was detected only a few times. The chain is built from TRBV7-2 and TRBJ2-5, with a weak D call TRBD2 (5 bases). The CDR3 is 13 amino acids. V was shortened by 6 bases and J by 5 bases, with 13 bases between the two germline ends. Germline lookup yields CDR1 SGHTA and CDR2 FQGNSA. CDR3 nucleotide sequence: TGTGCCAGCAGTCCCCCCCGCGGGGAGACCCAGTACTTC. It yields the protein CASSPPRGETQYF.

This clone was counted a few times. The chain has TRBV6-1 and TRBJ2-2, with D possibly TRBD1 on 5 matching bases. From germline, CDR1 is MNHNS and CDR2 SASEGT. Trimming took off 2 bases at V and 1 base at J, with 8 bases between the two ends. The CDR3 sequence is 15 residues long. For the CDR3, the DNA is TGTGCCAGCAGTGAATATCAGGGGAACACCGGGGAGCTGTTTTTT. It is translated as CASSEYQGNTGELFF.

This clone occurred a few times. V is TRBV6-5 and J is TRBJ2-1; D possibly corresponds to TRBD2 (6 bases). The CDR3 length is 13 residues. Trimming stripped 5 bases from V and 5 bases from J, with 10 bases between. Germline V CDR1 and CDR2: MNHEY, SVGAGI. CDR3 region: CASSPGLNNEQFF. CDR3 bases: TGTGCCAGCAGTCCGGGACTTAACAATGAGCAGTTCTTC.

The chain is built from TRBV5-1 and TRBJ2-3; TRBD2 aligns across 9 bases. Germline V gene sequence: CDR1 SGHRS, CDR2 YFSETQ. The CDR3 consists of 17 residues. With V trimmed by 4 bases and J by 2 bases, 11 bases remained unmatched. The CDR3 sequence: CASSQGSGGSNTDTQYF. CDR3 nucleotides: TGCGCCAGCAGCCAGGGTAGCGGGGGCTCAAACACAGATACGCAGTATTTT.

The chain combines TRBV4-1 with TRBJ1-2; unclear D gene. V lost 4 bases, J lost 0 bases, and 12 bases lay in between. The CDR3 covers 15 residues. Per the germline V gene, CDR1 is MGHRA and CDR2 is YSYEKL. CDR3 sequence reads: CASSPLGSANYGYTF. The DNA of the CDR3 is TGCGCCAGCAGCCCGCTAGGGAGCGCTAACTATGGCTACACCTTC.

Only a few counts were recorded for this clone. The CDR3, as DNA: TGTGCCAGCAGACCGCACGGGGGGTCTACGCAGTATTTT. Protein: CASRPHGGSTQYF. The chain combines TRBV21-1 with TRBJ2-3; no check of the table's D call, TRBD2, against the DNA was made. TRBV21-1 is reported as a pseudogene. The CDR3 loop spans 13 amino acids.

The CDR3 DNA follows: TGTGCCAGCAGCTTAACGGGGGGGATTGAGACCCAGTACTTC. This sequence encodes CASSLTGGIETQYF. The V gene is TRBV7-6, the J gene TRBJ2-5, with TRBD2 identical over 8 bases. Germline V gives CDR1 SGHVS, CDR2 FNYEAQ. This CDR3 contains 14 residues. V lost 2 bases, J lost 5 bases, and 4 bases stayed unmatched.

The chain has TRBV9 and TRBJ1-3; 7 bases match TRBD1. The CDR3 loop spans 16 amino acids. The germline CDR1 and CDR2 sequences are SGDLS and YYNGEE. Trimming removed 5 bases from V and 3 bases from J; junction bases left unmatched: 11. CDR3 nucleotides: TGTGCCAGCAGTCACGCCCAGGGGGGAGGTGGAAACACCATATATTTT. Its protein is CASSHAQGGGGNTIYF.

The chain joins TRBV10-3 to TRBJ1-6; 10 bases agree with TRBD1. V was pared by 3 bases and J by 10 bases, with 12 bases of the junction left unmatched. This CDR3 spans 17 amino acids. Germline CDR1 ENHRY, CDR2 SYGVKD. Here the CDR3 reads CAISDPQSGQGESPLHF. Here the CDR3 DNA reads TGTGCCATCAGTGACCCTCAATCCGGACAGGGGGAATCACCCCTCCACTTT.

This chain connects TRBV9 to TRBJ2-2; D remains unclear. Between the trimmed V and J ends, which lost 4 bases and 4 bases, there was a span of 8 bases. CDR3 length: 13 residues. Germline CDR1 and CDR2: SGDLS and YYNGEE. CDR3 region: CASSSRGTGELFF. The CDR3 region has the DNA TGTGCCAGCAGCTCTAGAGGCACCGGGGAGCTGTTTTTT.